Listed here are 32 T cell receptor beta chains from one sample, sequenced in a study of T-cell memory formation after mild COVID-19. TCRdb fed the 5' RACE reads into MiXCR, producing one record per CDR3 protein. The sample has fewer than 700,000 distinct CDR3 sequences; less than 25% are singletons. The sequenced sample was PBMCs or a T cell subset sorted from them (not recorded which). All receptors come from an adult woman who had mild COVID-19 (a few samples of this study predate the infection). Cell type and time point are not known.

The chain recombines TRBV5-1 with TRBJ2-7, with D perhaps TRBD1 or TRBD2 (5 bases each). Germline V CDR1 and CDR2: SGHRS, YFSETQ. With 2 bases removed from V and 3 bases from J, the gap between germline ends came to 9 bases. The CDR3 runs 13 residues. CDR3 protein: CASSFGTNYEQYF. Written as DNA, the CDR3 is TGCGCCAGCAGCTTTGGGACGAACTACGAGCAGTACTTC.

The chain is built from TRBV11-2 and TRBJ2-4, with D tentatively TRBD2 (6 bases). Trimming removed 1 base at V and 5 bases at J, with 24 bases between. Germline V lookup: CDR1 SGHAT, CDR2 FQNNGV. This CDR3 has 19 amino acids. CDR3 loop: CASSLGRGTGTPGENIQYF. CDR3 sequence (DNA): TGTGCCAGCAGCTTAGGACGGGGAACCGGGACCCCGGGAGAAAACATTCAGTACTTC. The full variable domain, its missing parts supplied by reference TRBV11-2 and TRBJ2-4, is EAGVAQSPRYKIIEKRQSVAFWCNPISGHATLYWYQQILGQGPKLLIQFQNNGVVDDSQLPKDRFSAERLKGVDSTLKIQPAKLEDSAVYLCASSLGRGTGTPGENIQYFGAGTRLSVL.

J is TRBJ1-5 and V is TRBV20-1; D is perhaps TRBD1 (6 bases). Trimming took off 5 bases at V and 4 bases at J, with 12 bases between the two ends. This CDR3 is built from 13 residues. Germline V CDR1 and CDR2: DFQATT, SNEGSKA (reference sequence). The CDR3 coding sequence is TGCAGTGCTTTAGGACAGATTAATCAGCCCCAGCATTTT. Its translation: CSALGQINQPQHF.

Here the CDR3 DNA reads TGTGCCAGGGGACAGGGGTCCCTCTATGGCTACACCTTC. Its protein is CARGQGSLYGYTF. This chain uses TRBV2 with TRBJ1-2; 10 bases line up with TRBD1. This CDR3 is built from 13 residues. Trimming took 9 bases from V and 4 from J; bases not matched to a gene: 5. Germline CDR1 and CDR2: SNHLY and FYNNEI.

The V and J genes are TRBV29-1 and TRBJ1-5; possibly TRBD1 for D (6 bases). The V and J ends lost 7 bases and 3 bases respectively, with 16 bases between them. The germline gives CDR1 SQVTM, CDR2 ANQGSEA. The CDR3 length is 14 residues. Written as DNA, the CDR3 is TGCAGCGCTACAGGGAGGGGATACAATCAGCCCCAGCATTTT. Its protein is CSATGRGYNQPQHF.

The chain links TRBV7-8 to TRBJ2-5; TRBD2 matches 8 bases. V shed 1 base, J shed 5 bases, and the junction held 9 bases outside the gene matches. Germline-derived CDR1 and CDR2 are SGHVS and FQNEAQ. The CDR3 runs 16 residues. As DNA, the CDR3 is TGTGCCAGCAGCTTAGAATTCCGGGGGGGCCGGGAGACCCAGTACTTC. Translating gives CASSLEFRGGRETQYF. Full variable domain (outside the CDR3, taken from reference TRBV7-8 and TRBJ2-5): GAGVSQSPRYKVAKRGQDVALRCDPISGHVSLFWYQQALGQGPEFLTYFQNEAQLDKSGLPSDRFFAERPEGSVSTLKIQRTQQEDSAVYLCASSLEFRGGRETQYFGPGTRLLVL.

This rearrangement joins TRBV3-1 to TRBJ1-1; 9 bases agree with TRBD1. V was pared by 3 bases and J by 4 bases, with 3 bases of the junction left unmatched. The germline CDR1 and CDR2 sequences are LGHDT and YNNKEL (reference sequence). The CDR3 has 14 amino acids. CDR3: CASSQGTGPTEAFF. CDR3 bases: TGTGCCAGCAGCCAGGGGACAGGGCCCACTGAAGCTTTCTTT.

In this sample, this clonotype turned up a few times. This chain links TRBV24-1 with TRBJ2-7; 11 positions match TRBD1. Germline-derived CDR1 and CDR2 are KGHDR and SFDVKD. There are 15 residues in the CDR3. V shed 3 bases and J 3 bases; nucleotides not matched to a gene: 3. The CDR3 DNA reads as TGTGCCACCAGTGATGTCGGGACAGGGGGCTACGAGCAGTACTTC. Its protein product is CATSDVGTGGYEQYF.

This chain connects TRBV6-6 to TRBJ2-7; 8 positions agree with TRBD2. This CDR3 contains 15 residues. Germline V CDR1 and CDR2: MNHNY, SVGAGI (reference sequence). V lost 1 base, J lost 0 bases, and 2 bases stayed unmatched. The chain's CDR3 is CASSYYGGDSYEQYF. The CDR3 coding sequence is TGTGCCAGCAGTTACTACGGGGGGGACTCCTACGAGCAGTACTTC.

The chain has TRBV12-3 or TRBV12-4 and TRBJ2-3, with 14 bases aligning to TRBD2. There are 17 residues in the CDR3. V lost 6 bases, J lost 0 bases, and 5 bases stayed unmatched. DNA of the CDR3: TGTGCCAGCAGCTGGACTAGCGGGGGGACTAGCACAGATACGCAGTATTTT. The encoded protein is CASSWTSGGTSTDTQYF.

The chain employs TRBV3-1 and TRBJ1-1, with D possibly matching TRBD1 (6 bases). CDR1 and CDR2 from the germline V gene are LGHDT and YNNKEL (reference sequence). With 4 bases removed from V and 3 bases from J, the gap between germline ends came to 9 bases. This CDR3 has 13 residues. CDR3 nucleotide sequence: TGTGCCAGCAGCCCTGAGGGGGACACTGAAGCTTTCTTT. This translates into CASSPEGDTEAFF.

This clonotype was seen a handful of times. The V gene is TRBV6-2 or TRBV6-3, the J gene TRBJ1-5; 9 bases align to TRBD1. Germline V gene data show CDR1 as MNHEY and CDR2 as SVGEGT. CDR3 length: 13 residues. The CDR3 DNA is TGTGCGTCGGGACAGGGAAGCAATCAGCCCCAGCATTTT. It is translated as CASGQGSNQPQHF.

The chain uses TRBV7-9 and TRBJ1-1; D gene uncertain. Germline V gene lookup returns CDR1 SEHNR and CDR2 FQNEAQ (reference sequence). Trimming stripped 1 base from V and 5 bases from J, with 11 bases between. The CDR3 is 14 residues long. CDR3 sequence reads: CASSLETGGTEAFF. For the CDR3, the DNA is TGTGCCAGCAGCTTAGAAACGGGAGGGACTGAAGCTTTCTTT.

V gene TRBV27 combines with J gene TRBJ1-2; D unclear. This CDR3 region has 15 residues. V shed 0 bases and J shed 1 base, with 9 bases lying between them. Germline V gene sequence: CDR1 MNHEY, CDR2 SMNVEV (reference sequence). In nucleotides, the CDR3 is TGTGCCAGCAGTTTATCGCTCCCAATTAACTATGGCTACACCTTC. The encoded protein is CASSLSLPINYGYTF.

This clonotype was counted only a few times. The chain carries TRBV20-1 and TRBJ1-5; D uncertain. V was clipped by 6 bases and J by 5 bases, with 17 bases between them. CDR3 length: 14 amino acids. Germline-derived CDR1 and CDR2 are DFQATT and SNEGSKA (reference sequence). This chain's CDR3 is CSARAGETYQPQHF. In DNA form, the CDR3 reads TGCAGTGCCCGAGCAGGAGAGACCTATCAGCCCCAGCATTTT.

This clonotype was seen only a few times. The chain carries TRBV5-1 and TRBJ2-2, with 9 nucleotides matching TRBD1. V shed 4 bases, J shed 1 base, and the junction held 5 bases outside the gene matches. The CDR3 runs 16 residues. Per the germline V gene, CDR1 is SGHRS and CDR2 is YFSETQ. CDR3 protein: CASSRQGQGNTGELFF. CDR3 in DNA: TGCGCCAGCAGCCGGCAGGGACAGGGGAACACCGGGGAGCTGTTTTTT.

This clonotype was picked up a small number of times. V gene TRBV28 combines with J gene TRBJ1-1; 11 bases fit TRBD1. Germline trimming cut 3 bases from V and 5 bases from J; bases unmatched to any gene: 5. Germline CDR1 MDHEN, CDR2 SYDVKM. This CDR3 region has 15 residues. The CDR3 nucleotides are TGTGCCAGCAGTTTGGGCGGACAGGGGGCTACTGAAGCTTTCTTT. Residues: CASSLGGQGATEAFF. Supplemented by reference TRBV28 and TRBJ1-1, the full variable domain reads DVKVTQSSRYLVKRTGEKVFLECVQDMDHENMFWYRQDPGLGLRLIYFSYDVKMKEKGDIPEGYSVSREKKERFSLILESASTNQTSMYLCASSLGGQGATEAFFGQGTRLTVV.

The J gene is TRBJ2-3, the V gene TRBV7-2, with 10 bases matching TRBD2. Germline lookup yields CDR1 SGHTA and CDR2 FQGNSA. The CDR3 runs 15 residues. V dropped 5 bases and J dropped 6; count of bases not matched to a gene: 8. The CDR3 spells CASSPGAGGPDTQYF. The CDR3 DNA is TGTGCCAGCAGCCCGGGAGCGGGAGGGCCTGATACGCAGTATTTT.

This chain connects TRBV29-1 to TRBJ2-3; tentative D call: TRBD2 (5 bases). The V and J ends lost 6 bases and 2 bases respectively, with 15 bases between them. The CDR3 covers 14 residues. Per germline, CDR1 SQVTM and CDR2 ANQGSEA. The chain's CDR3 is CSVVRGFSTDTQYF. CDR3 coding DNA: TGCAGCGTCGTTCGGGGATTTTCCACAGATACGCAGTATTTT.

This clonotype turned up a few times. This chain uses TRBV5-1 with TRBJ2-7; D is ambiguous. The CDR3 has 11 amino acids. CDR1 and CDR2 from the germline V gene are SGHRS and YFSETQ. V was shortened by 4 bases and J by 3 bases, with 5 bases between the two germline ends. This CDR3 is CASSNYYEQYF. As DNA, the CDR3 is TGCGCCAGCAGCAACTACTACGAGCAGTACTTC.

The V call is TRBV21-1, the J call TRBJ2-1; the table's D gene call, TRBD1, was not cross checked with the DNA. TRBV21-1 is noted as a pseudogene. The CDR3 length is 16 residues. CDR3 in amino acids: CASSSVPQGLGNEQFF. The DNA of the CDR3 is TGTGCCAGCAGCTCCGTCCCCCAGGGGTTGGGCAATGAGCAGTTCTTC.

In its sample, this clonotype was seen a few times. The chain is built from TRBV20-1 and TRBJ2-7; a weak D match, TRBD1 (5 bases). V was clipped by 4 bases and J by 2 bases, with 15 bases between them. Germline V CDR1 and CDR2: DFQATT, SNEGSKA (reference sequence). CDR3 length: 14 amino acids. CDR3 in amino acids: CSATRTNPAYEQYF. CDR3 nucleotide sequence: TGCAGTGCTACCCGGACAAACCCCGCCTACGAGCAGTACTTC.

This clonotype has a handful of counts. The V gene is TRBV7-6, the J gene TRBJ2-7; D is possibly TRBD1 (6 bases). Germline CDR1 and CDR2: SGHVS and FNYEAQ. The CDR3 runs to 12 residues. Trimming cost V 1 base and J 6 bases, with 7 bases left between them. The CDR3 DNA follows: TGTGCCAGCAGCTTAGGGGGGCGCGAGCAGTACTTC. This translates into CASSLGGREQYF.

The chain links TRBV27 to TRBJ1-5; D not resolved. The CDR3 runs 13 residues. Germline V gene lookup returns CDR1 MNHEY and CDR2 SMNVEV (reference sequence). Trimming cost V 6 bases and J 0 bases, with 6 bases left between them. The chain's CDR3 is CASRDTSNQPQHF. As DNA, the CDR3 is TGTGCCAGCAGGGATACTAGCAATCAGCCCCAGCATTTT.

The V gene is TRBV6-9, the J gene TRBJ2-6; D unclear. The germline V gene encodes CDR1 MNHGY and CDR2 SVAAGI. Trimming pared 7 bases from V and 5 bases from J, leaving 9 bases between. This CDR3 has 13 amino acids. The CDR3 region has the DNA TGTGCCAGCACCAGGCTAAGGGCCAACGTCCTGACTTTC. This encodes CASTRLRANVLTF.

This clonotype was seen only a few times. The CDR3 DNA follows: TGTGCCACCGATTCGCCAGATAGCACAGATACGCAGTATTTT. Translated: CATDSPDSTDTQYF. V and J are TRBV24-1 and TRBJ2-3; D is uncertain. The V end was cut by 9 bases, the J end by 0 bases, with 12 bases between. CDR3 length equals 14 residues. Germline V gene lookup returns CDR1 KGHDR and CDR2 SFDVKD.

This chain joins TRBV27 and TRBJ2-1, with D tentatively TRBD2 (6 bases). CDR3 length: 16 amino acids. Trimming shortened V by 0 bases and J by 6 bases, and 15 bases separated the two germline ends. In germline, CDR1 is MNHEY, CDR2 SMNVEV (reference sequence). The CDR3 reads CASSLSTGLLLNEQFF. CDR3 nucleotide sequence: TGTGCCAGCAGTTTATCGACCGGACTACTCCTCAATGAGCAGTTCTTC.

This clonotype has only a few counts. The chain links TRBV6-1 to TRBJ1-1; D gene unclear. CDR3 length equals 12 residues. Trimming left V 7 bases short and J 5 bases short, with 11 bases between. Per the germline V gene, CDR1 is MNHNS and CDR2 is SASEGT. The CDR3, as DNA: TGTGCCAGCACCCCCCGAGGGACTGAAGCTTTCTTT. This codes for CASTPRGTEAFF.

The V gene is TRBV10-3, the J gene TRBJ1-1; no reliable D call. In germline, CDR1 is ENHRY, CDR2 SYGVKD. Between the trimmed V and J ends, which lost 6 bases and 6 bases, there was a span of 17 bases. The CDR3 has 14 residues. The CDR3: CAIRDGYSSSEAFF. The CDR3 DNA follows: TGTGCCATCAGGGACGGATATTCTTCGTCTGAAGCTTTCTTT.

V is TRBV30 and J is TRBJ2-3; the match to TRBD1 covers 8 bases. The CDR3 is made up of 13 amino acids. J lost 3 bases, V lost 1 base, and 0 bases had no gene match. CDR1 is GTSNPN and CDR2 is SVGIG in the germline V gene (reference sequence). CDR3: CAWSGTGTDTQYF. The CDR3 DNA is TGTGCCTGGAGTGGGACAGGGACAGATACGCAGTATTTT.

As DNA, the CDR3 is TGTGCCAGCAGTTGGGAGACAGGGTCCTACAATGAGCAGTTCTTC. The encoded protein is CASSWETGSYNEQFF. The chain is built from TRBV12-3 or TRBV12-4 and TRBJ2-1; the match to TRBD1 covers 7 bases. V lost 4 bases, J lost 1 base, and 4 bases stayed unmatched. This CDR3 is 15 amino acids long.

J is TRBJ2-3 and V is TRBV6-1; 13 positions match TRBD2. The trim removed 2 bases at V and 6 bases at J, leaving 5 bases unmatched. CDR1 is MNHNS, CDR2 SASEGT, per germline. This CDR3 has 16 amino acids. The CDR3 sequence is CASSETSGGGRDTQYF. CDR3 nucleotides: TGTGCCAGCAGTGAAACTAGCGGGGGGGGCAGGGATACGCAGTATTTT.